This TCR beta chain was observed in a study of blood T cell repertoires in COVID-19. Study summary: Nucleic acid was either cDNA or gDNA, and it came from T cells, B-cell-depleted T cells, or PBMCs.

Repertoires were generated with immunoSEQ multiplex PCR, while TCRdb's copy carries only in-frame clones and drops some. The sample holds some 180,000 clones, around nine tenths seen once. Sequenced input: peripheral blood. This clonotype was sampled from a man aged 35 to 55 with active or convalescent COVID-19.

The DNA of the CDR3 is TGTGCCAGCAGCACCAGGGGTTCGCTGGGTTCACCCCTCCACTTT. Amino acids: CASSTRGSLGSPLHF. V gene TRBV7-2 combines with J gene TRBJ1-6, with D perhaps matching TRBD1 (6 bases). CDR3 length: 15 residues. V shed 5 bases and J shed 9 bases, with 17 bases lying between them. Germline CDR1 SGHTA, CDR2 FQGNSA.